This T cell receptor beta chain was sequenced in a study of blood T cell repertoires in COVID-19. Overall study: Acute-phase and convalescent COVID-19 samples originated in the United States, Italy and Spain. In each case, the material was cDNA or gDNA derived from T cells, B-cell-depleted T cells, or PBMCs.

Original analysis: The assay estimated nucleated cells by amplifying reference gene primers. The protocol was immunoSEQ multiplex PCR, while the TCRdb copy is restricted to in-frame clones and leaves out a portion. The DNA was the basis for D and trimming; V, J and clone size are from that table. The table records about 120,000 clones, less than 95% of them present only once. Germline trimming cut 5 bases from V and 0 bases from J; bases unmatched to any gene: 15. Germline lookup yields CDR1 MNHNY and CDR2 SVGAGI (reference sequence). This CDR3 is 18 amino acids long. V usage is TRBV6-6 and J usage is TRBJ2-5, with 7 positions matching TRBD1. The TCR was taken from a human donor with active COVID-19. The donor label of this sample is uncertain. Sequencing was done on a sample of peripheral blood. CDR3 loop: CASSPNRGRLRYQETQYF. The CDR3 DNA follows: TGTGCCAGCAGTCCCAACAGGGGACGGTTGAGGTACCAAGAGACCCAGTACTTC.